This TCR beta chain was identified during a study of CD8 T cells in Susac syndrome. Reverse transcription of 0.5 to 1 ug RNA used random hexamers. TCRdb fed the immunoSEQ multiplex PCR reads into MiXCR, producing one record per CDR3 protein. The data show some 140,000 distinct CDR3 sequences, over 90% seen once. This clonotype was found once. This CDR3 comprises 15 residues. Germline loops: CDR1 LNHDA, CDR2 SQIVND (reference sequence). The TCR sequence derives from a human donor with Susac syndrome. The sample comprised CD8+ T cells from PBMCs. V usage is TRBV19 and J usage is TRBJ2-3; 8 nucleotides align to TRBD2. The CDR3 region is CASRAAGEETDTQYF. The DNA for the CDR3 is TGTGCATCAAGGGCAGCGGGAGAGGAGACAGATACGCAGTATTTT.